This T cell receptor beta chain derives from a study of blood T cell repertoires in COVID-19. Study summary: Whether acute or convalescent, the COVID-19 samples came from the United States, Italy and Spain. Nucleic acid was either cDNA or gDNA, and it came from T cells, B-cell-depleted T cells, or PBMCs.

The data were produced by immunoSEQ multiplex PCR, yet TCRdb's version contains in-frame clones alone and is incomplete. The data contain 120,000 or so clones, 80% of them singletons. V gave up 2 bases and J gave up 1 base, with 9 bases separating them. The germline gives CDR1 SGHRS, CDR2 YFSETQ. CDR3 length equals 14 residues. This receptor was taken from a human donor in a cohort sampled during active COVID-19. The sample taken for sequencing was peripheral blood. The chain links TRBV5-1 to TRBJ1-1; D is perhaps TRBD1 (6 bases). CDR3 sequence: CASSFGTPNTEAFF. For the CDR3, the DNA is TGCGCCAGCAGCTTCGGGACACCGAACACTGAAGCTTTCTTT.